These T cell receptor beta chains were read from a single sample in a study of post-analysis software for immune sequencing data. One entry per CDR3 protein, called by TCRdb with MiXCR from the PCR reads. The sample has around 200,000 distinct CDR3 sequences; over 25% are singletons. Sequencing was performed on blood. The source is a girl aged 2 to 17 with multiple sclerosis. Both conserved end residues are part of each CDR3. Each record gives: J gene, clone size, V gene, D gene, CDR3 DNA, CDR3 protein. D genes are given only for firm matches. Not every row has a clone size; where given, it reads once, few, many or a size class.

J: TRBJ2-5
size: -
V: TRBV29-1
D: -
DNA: TGCAGTGGCGGGCCTAAAGAGACCCAGTACTTC
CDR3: CSGGPKETQYF

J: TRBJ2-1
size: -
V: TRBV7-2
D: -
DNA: TGTGCCAGCAGTTACCGGGACTACAATGAGCAGTTCTTC
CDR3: CASSYRDYNEQFF

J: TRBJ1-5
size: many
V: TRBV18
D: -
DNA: TGTGCCAGCTTTCCCCCCCAGCATTTT
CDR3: CASFPPQHF

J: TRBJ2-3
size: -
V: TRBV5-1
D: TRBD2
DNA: TGCGCCAGCAGTTCCGGGACTAGCGGGAGCACAGATACGCAGTATTTT
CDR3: CASSSGTSGSTDTQYF

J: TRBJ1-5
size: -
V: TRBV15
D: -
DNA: TGTGCCACCAGCAGAGATATTAGGGTTGGTAGCAATCAGCCCCAGCATTTT
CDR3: CATSRDIRVGSNQPQHF

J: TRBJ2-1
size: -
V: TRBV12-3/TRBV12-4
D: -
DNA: TGTGCCAGCAGTTTATTATCCTACGATGAGCAGTTCTTC
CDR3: CASSLLSYDEQFF

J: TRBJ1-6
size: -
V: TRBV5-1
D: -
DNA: TGCGCCAGCAGCTTAAAAACAGGGCCCTTTACCTCACCCCTCCACTTT
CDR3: CASSLKTGPFTSPLHF

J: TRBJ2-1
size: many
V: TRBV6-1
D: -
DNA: TGTGCCAGCAGTGACCGTGGGCTGTCCTACAATGAGCAGTTCTTC
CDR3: CASSDRGLSYNEQFF

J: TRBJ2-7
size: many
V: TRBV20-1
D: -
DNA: TGCAGTGCTAGGGACCGGGACCCCACCTACGAGCAGTACTTC
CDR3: CSARDRDPTYEQYF

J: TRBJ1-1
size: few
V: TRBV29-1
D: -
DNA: TGCAGCGTCTCCCATCGGGTAGACACTGAAGCTTTCTTT
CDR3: CSVSHRVDTEAFF

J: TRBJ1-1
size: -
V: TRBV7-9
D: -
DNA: TGTGCCAGCAGCTTATACAGCATGAACACTGAAGCTTTCTTT
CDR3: CASSLYSMNTEAFF

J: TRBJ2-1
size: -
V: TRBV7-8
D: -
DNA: TGTGCCAGCAGCCCCCGGCCTGAGGACTCCACGAATTACAATGAGCAGTTCTTC
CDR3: CASSPRPEDSTNYNEQFF

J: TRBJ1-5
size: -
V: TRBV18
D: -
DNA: TGTGCCAGCTCACCAACGCAGGGGCTCAATCAGCCCCAGCATTTT
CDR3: CASSPTQGLNQPQHF

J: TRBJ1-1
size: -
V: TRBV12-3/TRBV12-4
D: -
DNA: TGTGCCAGCAGTACAGGGTCCTACACTGAAGCTTTCTTT
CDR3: CASSTGSYTEAFF

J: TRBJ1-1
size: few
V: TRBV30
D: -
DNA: TGTGCCTGGAGTCGTAGTTTCCTGAACACTGAAGCTTTCTTT
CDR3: CAWSRSFLNTEAFF

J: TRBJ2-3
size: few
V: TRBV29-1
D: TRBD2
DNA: TGCAGCGTTCCTGATATATCGCTAGCGGGAGGCCTCACAGATACGCAGTATTTT
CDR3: CSVPDISLAGGLTDTQYF

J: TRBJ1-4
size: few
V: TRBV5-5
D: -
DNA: TGTGCCAGCAGCGGACCGGGACACCTTAATGAAAAACTGTTTTTT
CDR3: CASSGPGHLNEKLFF

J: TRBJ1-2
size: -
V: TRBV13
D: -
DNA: TGTGCCAGCAGCCAGGTGTCCCCTGGCTACACCTTC
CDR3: CASSQVSPGYTF

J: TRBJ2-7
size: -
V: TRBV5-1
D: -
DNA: TGCGCCAGCAGCTTGTACGGGGGGCCGGGGGATCACGAGCAGTACTTC
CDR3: CASSLYGGPGDHEQYF

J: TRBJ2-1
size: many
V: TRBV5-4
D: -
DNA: TGTGCCAGCAGCTTTCCAGCGGAGTCGGAGTTCTTC
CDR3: CASSFPAESEFF

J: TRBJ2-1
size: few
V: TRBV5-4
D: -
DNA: TGTGCCAGCAGCTTGAATACCGCCTACAATGAGCAGTTCTTC
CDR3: CASSLNTAYNEQFF

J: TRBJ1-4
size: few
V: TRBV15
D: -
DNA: TGTGCCACCAGCAGGAATAATGAAAAACTGTTTTTT
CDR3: CATSRNNEKLFF

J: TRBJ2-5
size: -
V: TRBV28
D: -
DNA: TGTGCCAGCAGTTCCGAGCTCCCAGGGAAATGGGAAGAGACCCAGTACTTC
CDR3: CASSSELPGKWEETQYF

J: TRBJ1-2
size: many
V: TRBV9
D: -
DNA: TGTGCCAGCAGCGTACGCGACAGAATATATGGCTACACCTTC
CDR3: CASSVRDRIYGYTF

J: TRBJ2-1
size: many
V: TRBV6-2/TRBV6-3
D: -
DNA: TGTGCCAGCAGTAACCCGAGTCGCTCCTACAATGAGCAGTTCTTC
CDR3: CASSNPSRSYNEQFF

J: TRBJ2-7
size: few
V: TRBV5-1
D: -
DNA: TGCGCCAGCAGCCCGAAAGGACCCGACTACGAGCAGTACTTC
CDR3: CASSPKGPDYEQYF

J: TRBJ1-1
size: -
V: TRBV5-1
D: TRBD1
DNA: TGCGCCAGCAGCTGGACAGGGGGCGAGGGGACTGAAGCTTTCTTT
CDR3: CASSWTGGEGTEAFF

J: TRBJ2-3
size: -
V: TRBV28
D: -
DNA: TGTGCCAGCAGTTTATGGGCAGGGGTTGGTGCGCAGTATTTT
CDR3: CASSLWAGVGAQYF

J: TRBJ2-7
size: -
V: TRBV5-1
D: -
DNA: TGCGCCAGCAGCTCTATTGCGTCGGAGGGAAAGGCCTACGAGCAGTACTTC
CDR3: CASSSIASEGKAYEQYF

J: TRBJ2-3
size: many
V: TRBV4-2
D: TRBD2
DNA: TGTGCCAGCAGCCACCCTGGACTAGCGAGCACAGATACGCAGTATTTT
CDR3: CASSHPGLASTDTQYF

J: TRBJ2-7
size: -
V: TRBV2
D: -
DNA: TGTGCCAGCAGAGATGACAGGTCTGCCTACGAGCAGTACTTC
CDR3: CASRDDRSAYEQYF

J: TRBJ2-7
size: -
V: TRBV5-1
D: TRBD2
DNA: TGCGCCAGCAGCCCGGTCGGCGGGAGGCGTCTTAGCTCCTACGAGCAGTACTTC
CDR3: CASSPVGGRRLSSYEQYF

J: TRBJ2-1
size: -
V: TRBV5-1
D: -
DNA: TGCGCCAGCAGCGGGGGCCGACTCGGCAATGAGCAGTTCTTC
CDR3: CASSGGRLGNEQFF

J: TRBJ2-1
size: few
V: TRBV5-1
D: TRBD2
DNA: TGCGCCAGCAGCGTCTCTAGCGGGGAGGACAATGAGCAGTTCTTC
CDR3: CASSVSSGEDNEQFF

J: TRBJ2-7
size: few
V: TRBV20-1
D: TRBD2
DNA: TGCATCCCCCGGACTAGTACCCCCGAGCAGTACTTC
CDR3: CIPRTSTPEQYF

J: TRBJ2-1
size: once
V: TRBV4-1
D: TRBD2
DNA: TGCGCCAGCAGCCAGGAACTAGCGGGAAATTACAATGAGCAGTTCTTC
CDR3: CASSQELAGNYNEQFF

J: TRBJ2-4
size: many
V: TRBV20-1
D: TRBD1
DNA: TGCAGTGCGGACGGGACAGCCCTAGCCAAAAACATTCAGTACTTC
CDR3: CSADGTALAKNIQYF

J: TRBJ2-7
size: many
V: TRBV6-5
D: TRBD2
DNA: TGTGCCAGCAGTTACTCTGGGGGACTAGCTGTGGAGCAGTACTTC
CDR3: CASSYSGGLAVEQYF

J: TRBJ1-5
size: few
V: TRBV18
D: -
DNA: TGTGCCAGCTCACCAATCCCGGGGGCGAGCAATCAGCCCCAGCATTTT
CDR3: CASSPIPGASNQPQHF

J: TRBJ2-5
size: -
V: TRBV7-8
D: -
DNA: TGTGCCAGCAGCTTACGGGGAGAAGAGACCCAGTACTTC
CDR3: CASSLRGEETQYF

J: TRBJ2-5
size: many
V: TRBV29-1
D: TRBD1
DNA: TGCAGCGGCTTGGCCGACAGGGCGGAGACCCAGTACTTC
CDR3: CSGLADRAETQYF

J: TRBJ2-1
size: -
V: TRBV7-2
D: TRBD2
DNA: TGTGCCAGCAGCTTCCGCCTAGCGGGGAATGAGCAGTTCTTC
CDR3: CASSFRLAGNEQFF

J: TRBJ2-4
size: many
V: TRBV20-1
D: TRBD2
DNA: TGCAGTGCTCTTGGCCGGGGAGGGGAAAACATTCAGTACTTC
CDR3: CSALGRGGENIQYF

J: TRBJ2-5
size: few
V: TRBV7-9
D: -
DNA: TGTGCCAGCAGCAGGGACATGGAGACCCAGTACTTC
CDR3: CASSRDMETQYF

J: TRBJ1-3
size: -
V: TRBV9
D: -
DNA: TGTGCCAGCAGCGTAGCCGCCCTGACGAGCTCTGGAAACACCATATATTTT
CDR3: CASSVAALTSSGNTIYF